The 18 T cell receptor beta chains presented below share a single source sample, sequenced in a study of cytomegalovirus exposure and HLA in healthy donors (dated by TCRdb to between 2016 and 2019). Library preparation was by the immunoSEQ multiplex PCR assay. The multiplex PCR relied on a mix of 60 forward primers for TCR Vbeta segments and 13 reverse primers for TCR Jbeta segments. In its TCRdb copy, this immuneACCESS table keeps in-frame sequences only and misses some clones. Where compared with another copy, unresolved V genes explain less than half of these, and the others have no known cause. The sample yields 150,000 to 200,000 clones; almost 80% were counted once. In total, the top ten clones hold around a tenth of the sample. Sequenced material: PBMCs. These receptors came from a man aged 18 to 29 in good health and CMV-seropositive.

The rearrangement joins TRBV4-1 to TRBJ2-3; D is unclear. CDR1 and CDR2 from the germline V gene are MGHRA and YSYEKL. V was pared by 3 bases and J by 1 base, with 8 bases between. This CDR3 region has 14 residues. Written as DNA, the CDR3 is TGCGCCAGCAGCCATCCACTCCGCACAGATACGCAGTATTTT. This encodes CASSHPLRTDTQYF.

V gene TRBV28 combines with J gene TRBJ2-3, with 7 nucleotides matching TRBD1. Germline V CDR1 and CDR2: MDHEN, SYDVKM. The V and J ends lost 4 bases and 4 bases, in that order; junction bases with no gene match: 2. This CDR3 is 13 amino acids long. In nucleotides, the CDR3 is TGTGCCAGCAGTTCCGGACAGGCAGATACGCAGTATTTT. This encodes CASSSGQADTQYF.

The chain joins TRBV5-4 to TRBJ2-1; 7 nucleotides align to TRBD2. Per the germline V gene, CDR1 is SGHNT and CDR2 is YYREEE (reference sequence). V shed 2 bases and J 5 bases; nucleotides not matched to a gene: 13. The CDR3 length is 17 residues. In DNA form, the CDR3 reads TGTGCCAGCAGCTTACCCATCGGACTAGAATCCCACAATGAGCAGTTCTTC. Its protein is CASSLPIGLESHNEQFF.

CDR3 DNA sequence: TGTGCCAGCAGACCTTACTCCGGGAGCAATCAGCCCCAGCATTTT. Amino acid sequence: CASRPYSGSNQPQHF. The J gene is TRBJ1-5, the V gene TRBV5-5; D uncertain. The germline V and J ends were trimmed by 5 bases and 1 base, with 13 bases remaining between them. The CDR3 covers 15 residues. Germline CDR1 and CDR2: SGHKS and YYEKEE (reference sequence).

V gene TRBV6-4 combines with J gene TRBJ1-2; the D is unclear. The CDR3 covers 15 residues. CDR1 MRHNA and CDR2 SNTAGT come from the germline V gene. Trimming removed 6 bases at V and 7 bases at J, with 21 bases between. CDR3 nucleotides: TGTGCCAGCAGGGCAGGCCTCACTCCGATGAGTGGCTACACCTTC. Protein sequence: CASRAGLTPMSGYTF.

This clone showed up just a few times. The chain carries TRBV28 and TRBJ2-1, with 7 bases lining up with TRBD2. The CDR3 extends over 15 amino acids. The germline V gene encodes CDR1 MDHEN and CDR2 SYDVKM. J gave up 7 bases and V 6 bases, and 12 bases lay outside the gene matches. The CDR3 region has the DNA TGTGCCAGCAGAGCCGGGATGACTAGCTGGAATGAGCAGTTCTTC. This encodes CASRAGMTSWNEQFF.

The chain combines TRBV5-5 with TRBJ1-3; weak D call: TRBD1 (5 bases). Germline CDR1 reads SGHKS; CDR2 reads YYEKEE (reference sequence). V lost 4 bases and J 0 bases, leaving 8 bases between the germline ends. This CDR3 has 14 amino acids. The CDR3 DNA follows: TGTGCCAGCAGCGACAGCCGCTCTGGAAACACCATATATTTT. This gives the protein CASSDSRSGNTIYF. Supplemented by reference TRBV5-5 and TRBJ1-3, the full variable domain reads DAGVTQSPTHLIKTRGQQVTLRCSPISGHKSVSWYQQVLGQGPQFIFQYYEKEERGRGNFPDRFSARQFPNYSSELNVNALLLGDSALYLCASSDSRSGNTIYFGEGSWLTVV.

The rearrangement uses TRBV7-9 and TRBJ2-3; 8 bases line up with TRBD2. This CDR3 has 15 amino acids. Germline V CDR1 and CDR2: SEHNR, FQNEAQ (reference sequence). V was pared by 5 bases and J by 2 bases, with 6 bases of the junction left unmatched. CDR3 bases: TGTGCCAGCAGCCCTACTAGCGGCTACACAGATACGCAGTATTTT. This sequence encodes CASSPTSGYTDTQYF.

The chain combines TRBV6-5 with TRBJ1-1; 8 positions agree with TRBD1. Germline CDR1 reads MNHEY; CDR2 reads SVGAGI. V lost 6 bases to trimming and J lost 5 bases; unmatched junction nucleotides: 8. The CDR3 covers 14 residues. The CDR3 loop is CASSPQGVGTEAFF. The CDR3 nucleotides read TGTGCCAGCAGCCCACAGGGGGTAGGAACTGAAGCTTTCTTT.

This clone was seen a handful of times. V and J are TRBV2 and TRBJ2-4; possible D gene TRBD1, 6 bases. Deletions cut 6 bases from V and 6 bases from J, with 18 bases between. Per germline, CDR1 SNHLY and CDR2 FYNNEI. This CDR3 region has 15 residues. The CDR3 sequence is CASSLDSSTRNIQYF. The DNA for the CDR3 is TGTGCCAGCAGCCTGGACAGTTCAACACGAAACATTCAGTACTTC. Complete variable domain (other parts from reference TRBV2 and TRBJ2-4): EPEVTQTPSHQVTQMGQEVILRCVPISNHLYFYWYRQILGQKVEFLVSFYNNEISEKSEIFDDQFSVERPDGSNFTLKIRSTKLEDSAMYFCASSLDSSTRNIQYFGAGTRLSVL.

This chain connects TRBV28 to TRBJ2-1; TRBD1 matches 9 bases. The CDR3 covers 16 residues. After removal of 6 bases from V and 5 bases from J, the junction contained 11 bases not matched to a gene. Germline CDR1 and CDR2: MDHEN and SYDVKM. CDR3 in DNA: TGTGCCAGCAGGACACCAACAGGGGGCGCGCACAATGAGCAGTTCTTC. Protein product: CASRTPTGGAHNEQFF.

The chain links TRBV7-8 to TRBJ2-5; TRBD2 might be the D (6 bases). CDR1 SGHVS and CDR2 FQNEAQ come from the germline V gene. V gave up 5 bases and J gave up 0 bases, with 19 bases separating them. This CDR3 has 17 amino acids. The CDR3 DNA is TGTGCCAGCAGCCCCGGGGGTGACAGATCGTACCAAGAGACCCAGTACTTC. Amino acid sequence: CASSPGGDRSYQETQYF.

As concerns this clone: Mismatch with germline at one junction end may stem from a read error. The chain employs TRBV7-7 and TRBJ2-1, with D tentatively TRBD2 (5 bases). Germline values: CDR1 SSHAT, CDR2 FNYEAQ (reference sequence). This CDR3 region has 13 residues. Here the CDR3 DNA reads TGTGCTAGCAGCCCGAATCCTGGGAGTGAGCAGTTCTTC. Protein sequence: CASSPNPGSEQFF.

V is TRBV7-9 and J is TRBJ1-2; a weak D match, TRBD1 (5 bases). Trimming removed 5 bases at V and 11 bases at J, with 15 bases between. Germline V lookup: CDR1 SEHNR, CDR2 FQNEAQ (reference sequence). The CDR3 contains 12 residues. DNA of the CDR3: TGTGCCAGCAGCCAAGGGGAAGTCTATTACACCTTC. Translating gives CASSQGEVYYTF.

The rearrangement uses TRBV10-3 and TRBJ1-3; D is unresolved. V lost 10 bases, J lost 4 bases, and 8 bases lay in between. The CDR3 runs 11 residues. The germline V gene encodes CDR1 ENHRY and CDR2 SYGVKD. CDR3 sequence (DNA): TGTGCCAGTACGGGGGGAAACACCATATATTTT. This encodes CASTGGNTIYF.

The chain joins TRBV6-1 to TRBJ2-7; TRBD1 might be the D (6 bases). The CDR3 covers 14 residues. The ends were cut back, 6 bases at V and 5 bases at J, with 17 bases in the middle. Germline V lookup: CDR1 MNHNS, CDR2 SASEGT. The DNA of the CDR3 is TGTGCCAGCAGCGGGGCAGGGGTGAGCGACGAGCAGTACTTC. Encoded protein: CASSGAGVSDEQYF.

The V gene is TRBV21-1, the J gene TRBJ1-5; TRBD1 was called by the table and not checked on the DNA. TRBV21-1 is a pseudogene locus. This CDR3 region has 12 residues. This CDR3 is CASSPHIQPQHF. Written as DNA, the CDR3 is TGTGCCAGCAGCCCCCACATCCAGCCCCAGCATTTT.

This sequence joins TRBV5-6 and TRBJ1-2, with D tentatively TRBD1 (5 bases). Between the trimmed V and J ends, which lost 4 bases and 8 bases, there was a span of 27 bases. In germline, CDR1 is SGHDT, CDR2 YYEEEE. CDR3 length: 17 residues. This CDR3 reads CASSQGSQTWIDQGYTF. As DNA, the CDR3 is TGTGCCAGCAGCCAGGGAAGTCAAACCTGGATAGATCAGGGCTACACCTTC.